This entry lists 4 T cell receptor beta chains sequenced from one sample in a study of OX40 agonist ivuxolimab in advanced cancers. Clones were read by immunoSEQ multiplex PCR, and TCRdb kept only the in-frame ones, dropping some. The data contain some 150,000 clones, 90% of them singletons. The sample in question was CD4+ or CD8+ T cells sorted from blood, obtained in a trial of the OX40 agonist ivuxolimab. These receptors were collected from an adult with an advanced solid tumor such as melanoma, head and neck, liver or kidney cancer.

J is TRBJ2-5 and V is TRBV2, with D perhaps matching TRBD2 (6 bases). TRBJ2-7 explains the end of the DNA better; the J call may be wrong. There are 14 residues in the CDR3. Germline CDR1 and CDR2: SNHLY and FYNNEI. CDR3 coding DNA: TGTGCCAGCAGGCGGACGGGAGTCTCCTACGAGCAGTACTTC. Translating it yields CASRRTGVSYEQYF.

This clone was picked up a small number of times. This chain links TRBV18 with TRBJ1-5; 7 positions match TRBD1. The CDR3 loop spans 14 amino acids. The germline CDR1 and CDR2 sequences are KGHSH and LQKENI. V trimming: 6 bases; J trimming: 5 bases; junction bases outside the gene matches: 7. DNA for the CDR3: TGTGCCAGCTCCCCGACAGGGTTCGATCAGCCCCAGCATTTT. This sequence encodes CASSPTGFDQPQHF.

The V and J genes are TRBV5-1 and TRBJ2-5, with D perhaps TRBD2 (5 bases). The V gene lost 2 bases and the J gene lost 1 base, with 12 bases spanning the gap. CDR3 length: 15 residues. The germline V gene encodes CDR1 SGHRS and CDR2 YFSETQ. In nucleotides, the CDR3 is TGCGCCAGCAGCTTTAAACTAGACCGCCAAGAGACCCAGTACTTC. This encodes CASSFKLDRQETQYF.

This chain joins TRBV7-3 and TRBJ2-1; possibly TRBD2 for D (5 bases). Germline CDR1 and CDR2: SGHTA and FQGTGA. V was trimmed by 6 bases and J by 6 bases, leaving 12 bases between them. This CDR3 is built from 13 residues. CDR3 sequence: CASRSPSPNEQFF. DNA of the CDR3: TGTGCCAGCAGGTCGCCTAGCCCCAATGAGCAGTTCTTC.